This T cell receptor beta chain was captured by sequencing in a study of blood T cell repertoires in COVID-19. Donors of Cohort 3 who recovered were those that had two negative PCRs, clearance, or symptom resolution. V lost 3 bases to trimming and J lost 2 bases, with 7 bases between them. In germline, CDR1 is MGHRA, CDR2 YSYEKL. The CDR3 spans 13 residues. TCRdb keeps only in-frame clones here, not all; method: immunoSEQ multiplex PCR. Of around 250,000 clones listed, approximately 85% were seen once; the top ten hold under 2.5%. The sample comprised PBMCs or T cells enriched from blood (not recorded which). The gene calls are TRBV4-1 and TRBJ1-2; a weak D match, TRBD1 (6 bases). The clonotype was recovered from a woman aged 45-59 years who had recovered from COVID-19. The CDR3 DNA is TGCGCCAGCAGCCAGACAGGAAACTATGGCTACACCTTC. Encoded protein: CASSQTGNYGYTF.